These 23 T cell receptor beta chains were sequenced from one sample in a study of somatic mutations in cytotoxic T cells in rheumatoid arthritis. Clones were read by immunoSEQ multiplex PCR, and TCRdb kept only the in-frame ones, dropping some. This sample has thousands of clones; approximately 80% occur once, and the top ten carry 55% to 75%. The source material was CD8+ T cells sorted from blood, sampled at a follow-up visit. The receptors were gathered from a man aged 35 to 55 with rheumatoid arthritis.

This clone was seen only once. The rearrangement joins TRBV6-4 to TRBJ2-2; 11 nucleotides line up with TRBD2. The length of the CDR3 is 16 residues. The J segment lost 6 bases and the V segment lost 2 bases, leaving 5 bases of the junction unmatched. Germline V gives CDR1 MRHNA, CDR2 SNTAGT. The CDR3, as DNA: TGTGCCAGCAGTGACAATAGCGGGAGGGAAGCCGGGGAGCTGTTTTTT. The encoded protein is CASSDNSGREAGELFF.

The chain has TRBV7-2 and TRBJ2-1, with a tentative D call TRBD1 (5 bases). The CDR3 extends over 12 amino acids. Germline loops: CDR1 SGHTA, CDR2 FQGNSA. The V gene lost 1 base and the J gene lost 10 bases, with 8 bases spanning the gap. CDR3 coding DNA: TGTGCCAGCAGCTTAGGGGGCAGGGAGCAGTTCTTC. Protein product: CASSLGGREQFF.

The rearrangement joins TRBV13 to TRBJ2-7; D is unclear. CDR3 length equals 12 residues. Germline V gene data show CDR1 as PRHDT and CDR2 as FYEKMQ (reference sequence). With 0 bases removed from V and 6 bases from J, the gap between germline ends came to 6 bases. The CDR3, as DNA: TGTGCCAGCAGCTTAGGGGGCATCGAGCAGTACTTC. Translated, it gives CASSLGGIEQYF. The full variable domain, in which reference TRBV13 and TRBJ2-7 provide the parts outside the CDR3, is AAGVIQSPRHLIKEKRETATLKCYPIPRHDTVYWYQQGPGQDPQFLISFYEKMQSDKGSIPDRFSAQQFSDYHSELNMSSLELGDSALYFCASSLGGIEQYFGPGTRLTVT.

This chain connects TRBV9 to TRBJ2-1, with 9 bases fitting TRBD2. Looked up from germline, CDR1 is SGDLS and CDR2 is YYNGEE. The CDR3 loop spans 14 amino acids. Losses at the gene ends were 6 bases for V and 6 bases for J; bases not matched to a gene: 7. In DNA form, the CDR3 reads TGTGCCAGCACGAAGGGACTAGCAACCAATGAGCAGTTCTTC. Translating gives CASTKGLATNEQFF.

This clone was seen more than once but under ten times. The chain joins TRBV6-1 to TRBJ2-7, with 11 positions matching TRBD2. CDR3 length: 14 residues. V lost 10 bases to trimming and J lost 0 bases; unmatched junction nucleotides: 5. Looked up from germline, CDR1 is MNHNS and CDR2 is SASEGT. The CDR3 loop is CATWTSGFSYEQYF. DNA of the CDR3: TGTGCCACCTGGACTAGCGGGTTCTCCTACGAGCAGTACTTC.

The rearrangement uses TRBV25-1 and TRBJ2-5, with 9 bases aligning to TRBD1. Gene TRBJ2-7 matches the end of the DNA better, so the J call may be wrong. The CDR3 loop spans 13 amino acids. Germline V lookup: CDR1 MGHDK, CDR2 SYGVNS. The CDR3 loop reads CASTRTGAYEQYF. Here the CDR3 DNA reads TGTGCCAGCACCCGGACAGGGGCCTACGAGCAGTACTTC.

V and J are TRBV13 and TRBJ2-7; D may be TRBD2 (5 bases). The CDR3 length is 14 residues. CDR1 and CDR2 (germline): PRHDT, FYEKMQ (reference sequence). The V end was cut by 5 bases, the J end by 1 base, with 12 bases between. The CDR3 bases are TGTGCCAGCAGCCCAGAAGGCGGGTCCTACGAGCAGTACTTC. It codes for CASSPEGGSYEQYF.

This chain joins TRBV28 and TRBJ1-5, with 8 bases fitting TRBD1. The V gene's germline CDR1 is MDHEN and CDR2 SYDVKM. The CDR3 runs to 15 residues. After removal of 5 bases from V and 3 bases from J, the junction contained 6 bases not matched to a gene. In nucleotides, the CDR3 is TGTGCCAGCAGTGCCCTGGACAGGGCCAATCAGCCCCAGCATTTT. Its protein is CASSALDRANQPQHF.

CDR3 amino acids: CASSSQGGPQHF. DNA for the CDR3: TGTGCCAGCAGTTCTCAGGGAGGGCCCCAGCATTTT. The chain combines TRBV27 with TRBJ1-5, with a tentative D call TRBD1 (5 bases). Between the trimmed V and J ends, which lost 4 bases and 9 bases, there was a span of 10 bases. Germline loops: CDR1 MNHEY, CDR2 SMNVEV (reference sequence). CDR3 length equals 12 residues.

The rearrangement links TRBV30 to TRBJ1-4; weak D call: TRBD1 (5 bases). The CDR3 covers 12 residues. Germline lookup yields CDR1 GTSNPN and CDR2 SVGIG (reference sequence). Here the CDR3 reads CAGGESNEKLFF. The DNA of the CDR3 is TGTGCGGGGGGAGAGTCTAATGAAAAACTGTTTTTT.

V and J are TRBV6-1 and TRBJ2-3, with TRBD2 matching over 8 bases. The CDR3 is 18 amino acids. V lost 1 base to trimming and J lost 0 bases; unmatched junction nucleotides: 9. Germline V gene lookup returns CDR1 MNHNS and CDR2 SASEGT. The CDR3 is CASSEDTGGRFSTDTQYF. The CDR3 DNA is TGTGCCAGCAGTGAAGATACAGGCGGGAGGTTTAGCACAGATACGCAGTATTTT.

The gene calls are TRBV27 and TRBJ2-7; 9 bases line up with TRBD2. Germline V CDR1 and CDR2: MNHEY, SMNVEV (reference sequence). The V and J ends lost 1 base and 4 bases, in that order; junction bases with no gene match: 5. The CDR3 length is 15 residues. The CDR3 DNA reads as TGTGCCAGCAGTTTATTAGCGGGAGCCCGATACGAGCAGTACTTC. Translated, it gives CASSLLAGARYEQYF.

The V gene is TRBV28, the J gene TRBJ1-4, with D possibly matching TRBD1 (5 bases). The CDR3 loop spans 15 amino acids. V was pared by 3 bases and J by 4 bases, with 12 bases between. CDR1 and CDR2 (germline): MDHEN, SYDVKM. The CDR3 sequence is CASSLVTTVNEKLFF. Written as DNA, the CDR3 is TGTGCCAGCAGTTTGGTCACGACAGTTAATGAAAAACTGTTTTTT.

The CDR3 loop reads CASRPGRVLNEKLFF. The CDR3 DNA follows: TGTGCCAGCAGACCCGGCCGGGTACTTAATGAAAAACTGTTTTTT. The rearrangement uses TRBV6-5 and TRBJ1-4, with no clear D. Deletions cut 6 bases from V and 4 bases from J, with 15 bases between. The V gene's germline CDR1 is MNHEY and CDR2 SVGAGI. This CDR3 spans 15 amino acids.

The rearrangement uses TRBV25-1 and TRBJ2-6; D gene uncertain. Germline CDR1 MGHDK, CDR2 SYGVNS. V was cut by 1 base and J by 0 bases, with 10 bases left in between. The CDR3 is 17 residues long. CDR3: CASSEFQTYSGANVLTF. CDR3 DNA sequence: TGTGCCAGCAGTGAATTCCAAACCTACTCTGGGGCCAACGTCCTGACTTTC.

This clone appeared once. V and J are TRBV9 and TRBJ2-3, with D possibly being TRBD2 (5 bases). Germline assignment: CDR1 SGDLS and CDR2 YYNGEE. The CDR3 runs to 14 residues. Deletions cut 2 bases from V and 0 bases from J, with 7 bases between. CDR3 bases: TGTGCCAGCAGCGTCGGGGTTAGCACAGATACGCAGTATTTT. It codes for CASSVGVSTDTQYF.

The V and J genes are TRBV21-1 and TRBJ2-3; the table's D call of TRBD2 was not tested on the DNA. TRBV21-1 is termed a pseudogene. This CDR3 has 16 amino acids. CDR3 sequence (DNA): TGTGCCAGCAGCAAAAGCCCTCCGGGGGTAAGGGATACGCAGTATTTT. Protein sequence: CASSKSPPGVRDTQYF.

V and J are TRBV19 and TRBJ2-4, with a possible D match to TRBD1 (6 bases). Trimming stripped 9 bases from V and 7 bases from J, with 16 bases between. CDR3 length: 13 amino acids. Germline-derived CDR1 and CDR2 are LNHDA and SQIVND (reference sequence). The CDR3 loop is CASLGGSGNIQYF. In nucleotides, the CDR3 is TGTGCCAGCCTTGGGGGCTCAGGGAACATTCAGTACTTC.

For the CDR3, the DNA is TGCAGCGTTGGTAGCGGGGGCAGCAATCAGCCCCAGCATTTT. Translating it yields CSVGSGGSNQPQHF. V usage is TRBV29-1 and J usage is TRBJ1-5; a weak D match, TRBD1 (6 bases). CDR1 and CDR2 (germline): SQVTM, ANQGSEA. CDR3 length equals 14 residues. Trimming pared 4 bases from V and 1 base from J, leaving 11 bases between.

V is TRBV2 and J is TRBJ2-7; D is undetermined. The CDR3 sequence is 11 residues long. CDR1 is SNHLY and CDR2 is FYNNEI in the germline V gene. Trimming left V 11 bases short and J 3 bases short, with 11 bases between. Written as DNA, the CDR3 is TGTGCCGGAAGCGTAAGCTACGAGCAGTACTTC. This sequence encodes CAGSVSYEQYF.

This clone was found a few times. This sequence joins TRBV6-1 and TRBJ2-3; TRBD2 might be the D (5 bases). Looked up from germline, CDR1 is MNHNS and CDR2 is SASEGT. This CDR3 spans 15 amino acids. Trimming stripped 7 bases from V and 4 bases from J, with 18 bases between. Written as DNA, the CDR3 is TGTGCCAGCATCCAAGGAGAGGGATCCGCAGATACGCAGTATTTT. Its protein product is CASIQGEGSADTQYF.

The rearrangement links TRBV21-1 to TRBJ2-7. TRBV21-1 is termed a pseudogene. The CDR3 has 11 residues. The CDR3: CASSKGDEQYF. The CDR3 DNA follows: TGTGCCAGCAGCAAAGGGGACGAGCAGTACTTC.

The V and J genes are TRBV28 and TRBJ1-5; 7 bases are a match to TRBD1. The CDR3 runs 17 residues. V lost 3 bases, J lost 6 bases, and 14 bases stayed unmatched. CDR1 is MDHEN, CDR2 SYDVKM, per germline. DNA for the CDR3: TGTGCCAGCAGTTTCCACGGGACAGCCCCGGGGGGTCAGCCCCAGCATTTT. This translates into CASSFHGTAPGGQPQHF.